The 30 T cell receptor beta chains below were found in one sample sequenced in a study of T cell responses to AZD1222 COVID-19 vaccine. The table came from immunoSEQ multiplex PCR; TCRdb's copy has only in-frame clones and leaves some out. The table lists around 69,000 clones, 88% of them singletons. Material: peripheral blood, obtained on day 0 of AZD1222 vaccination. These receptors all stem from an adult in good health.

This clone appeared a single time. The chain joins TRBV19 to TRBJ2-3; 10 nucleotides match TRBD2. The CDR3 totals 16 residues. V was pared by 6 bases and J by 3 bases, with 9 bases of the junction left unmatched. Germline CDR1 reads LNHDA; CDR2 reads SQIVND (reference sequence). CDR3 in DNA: TGTGCCAGTAGCCGTCGAGTAGCGGGAGGAACAGATACGCAGTATTTT. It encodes CASSRRVAGGTDTQYF.

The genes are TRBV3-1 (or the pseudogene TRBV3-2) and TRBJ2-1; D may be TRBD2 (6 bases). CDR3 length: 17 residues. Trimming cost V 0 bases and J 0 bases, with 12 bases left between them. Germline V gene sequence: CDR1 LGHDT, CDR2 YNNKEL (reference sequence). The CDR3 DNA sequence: TGTGCCAGCAGCCAAGAACATCGGAGGGGCTCCTACAATGAGCAGTTCTTC. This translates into CASSQEHRRGSYNEQFF.

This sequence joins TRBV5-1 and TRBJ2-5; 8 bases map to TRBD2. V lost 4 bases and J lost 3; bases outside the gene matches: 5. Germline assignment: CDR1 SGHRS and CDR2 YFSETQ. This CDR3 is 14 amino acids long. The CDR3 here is CASSQLAAEETQYF. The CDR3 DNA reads TGCGCCAGCAGCCAACTAGCGGCCGAAGAGACCCAGTACTTC. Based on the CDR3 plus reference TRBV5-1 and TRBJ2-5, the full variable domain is KAGVTQTPRYLIKTRGQQVTLSCSPISGHRSVSWYQQTPGQGLQFLFEYFSETQRNKGNFPGRFSGRQFSNSRSEMNVSTLELGDSALYLCASSQLAAEETQYFGPGTRLLVL.

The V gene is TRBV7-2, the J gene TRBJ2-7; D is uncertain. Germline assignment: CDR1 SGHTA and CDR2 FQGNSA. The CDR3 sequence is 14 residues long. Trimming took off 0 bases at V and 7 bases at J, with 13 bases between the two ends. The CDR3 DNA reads TGTGCCAGCAGCTTAGCCGGTTTTTCGACAGAGCAGTACTTC. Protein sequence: CASSLAGFSTEQYF.

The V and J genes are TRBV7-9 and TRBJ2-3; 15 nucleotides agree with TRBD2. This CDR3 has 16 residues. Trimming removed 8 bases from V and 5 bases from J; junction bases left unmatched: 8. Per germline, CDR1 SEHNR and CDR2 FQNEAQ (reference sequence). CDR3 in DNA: TGTGCCAGCGGGCCTTGGACTAGCGGGAGGGGAGATACGCAGTATTTT. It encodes CASGPWTSGRGDTQYF.

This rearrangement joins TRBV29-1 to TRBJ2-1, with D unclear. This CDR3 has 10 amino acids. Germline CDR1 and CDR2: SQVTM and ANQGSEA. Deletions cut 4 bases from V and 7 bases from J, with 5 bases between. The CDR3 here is CSVGSNEQFF. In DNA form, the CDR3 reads TGCAGCGTTGGGTCGAATGAGCAGTTCTTC.

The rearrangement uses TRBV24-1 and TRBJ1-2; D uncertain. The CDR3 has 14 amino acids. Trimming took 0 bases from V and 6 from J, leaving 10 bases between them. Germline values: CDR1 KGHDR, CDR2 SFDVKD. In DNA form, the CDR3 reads TGTGCCACCAGTGATTTGGGCGGAAGAGATGGCTACACCTTC. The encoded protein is CATSDLGGRDGYTF.

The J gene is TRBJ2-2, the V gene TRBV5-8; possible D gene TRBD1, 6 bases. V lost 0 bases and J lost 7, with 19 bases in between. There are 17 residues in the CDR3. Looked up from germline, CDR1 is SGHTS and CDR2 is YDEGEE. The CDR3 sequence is CASSLVSARGKYGELFF. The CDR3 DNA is TGTGCCAGCAGCTTGGTGTCGGCCAGGGGAAAGTACGGGGAGCTGTTTTTT.

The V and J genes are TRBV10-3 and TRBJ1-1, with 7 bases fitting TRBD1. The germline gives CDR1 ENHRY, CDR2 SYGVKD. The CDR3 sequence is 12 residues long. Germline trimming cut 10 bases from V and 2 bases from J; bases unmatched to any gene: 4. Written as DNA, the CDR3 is TGTGCCACCCAGGGGGACAACACTGAAGCTTTCTTT. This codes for CATQGDNTEAFF.

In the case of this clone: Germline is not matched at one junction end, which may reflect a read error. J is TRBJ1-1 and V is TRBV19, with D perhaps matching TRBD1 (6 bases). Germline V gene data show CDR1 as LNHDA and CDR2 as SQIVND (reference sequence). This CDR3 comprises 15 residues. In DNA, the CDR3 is TGTGCCAGTTTATCCCCTCCCACAGGGAACCCTGAAGCTTTCTTT. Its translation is CASLSPPTGNPEAFF.

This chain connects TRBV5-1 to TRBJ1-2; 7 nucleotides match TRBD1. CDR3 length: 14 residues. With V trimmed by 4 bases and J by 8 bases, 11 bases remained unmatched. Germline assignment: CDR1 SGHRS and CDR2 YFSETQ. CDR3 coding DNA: TGCGCCAGCAGCCCGGACGGCGCAGGGGGGGGCTACACCTTC. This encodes CASSPDGAGGGYTF.

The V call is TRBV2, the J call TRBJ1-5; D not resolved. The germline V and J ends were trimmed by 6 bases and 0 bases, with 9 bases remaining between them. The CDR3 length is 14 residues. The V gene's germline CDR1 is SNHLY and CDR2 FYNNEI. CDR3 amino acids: CASRSDLSNQPQHF. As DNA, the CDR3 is TGTGCCAGCAGGTCGGACCTTAGCAATCAGCCCCAGCATTTT.

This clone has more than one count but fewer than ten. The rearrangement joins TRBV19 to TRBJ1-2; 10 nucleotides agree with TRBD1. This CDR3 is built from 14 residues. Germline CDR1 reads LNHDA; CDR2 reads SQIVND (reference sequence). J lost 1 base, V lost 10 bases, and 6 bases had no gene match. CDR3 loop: CATRDRGLNYGYTF. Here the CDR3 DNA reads TGTGCCACCCGAGACAGGGGGCTTAACTATGGCTACACCTTC.

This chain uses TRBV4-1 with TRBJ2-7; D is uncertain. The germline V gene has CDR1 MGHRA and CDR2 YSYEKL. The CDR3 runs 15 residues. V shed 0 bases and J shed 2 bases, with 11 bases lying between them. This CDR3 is CASSQDLGNPYEQYF. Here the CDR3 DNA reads TGCGCCAGCAGCCAAGATTTAGGGAACCCCTACGAGCAGTACTTC.

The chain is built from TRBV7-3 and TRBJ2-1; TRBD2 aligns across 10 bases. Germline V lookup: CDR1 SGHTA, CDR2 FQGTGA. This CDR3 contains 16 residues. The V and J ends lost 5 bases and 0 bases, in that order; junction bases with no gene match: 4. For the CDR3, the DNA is TGTGCCAGCAGCCGTTTAGCGGGGGGCTCCTACAATGAGCAGTTCTTC. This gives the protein CASSRLAGGSYNEQFF.

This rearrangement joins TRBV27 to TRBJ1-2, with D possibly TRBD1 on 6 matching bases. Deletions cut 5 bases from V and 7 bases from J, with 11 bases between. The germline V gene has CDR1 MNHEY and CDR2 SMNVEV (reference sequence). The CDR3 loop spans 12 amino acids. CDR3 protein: CASSLRGGGYTF. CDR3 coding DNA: TGTGCCAGCAGTCTCAGGGGAGGTGGCTACACCTTC.

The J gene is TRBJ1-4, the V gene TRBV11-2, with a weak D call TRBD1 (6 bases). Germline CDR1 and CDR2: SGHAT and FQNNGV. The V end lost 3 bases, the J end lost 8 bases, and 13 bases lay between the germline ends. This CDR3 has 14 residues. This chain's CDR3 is CASSFRGTQEKLFF. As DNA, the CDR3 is TGTGCCAGCAGCTTCCGCGGGACACAGGAAAAACTGTTTTTT.

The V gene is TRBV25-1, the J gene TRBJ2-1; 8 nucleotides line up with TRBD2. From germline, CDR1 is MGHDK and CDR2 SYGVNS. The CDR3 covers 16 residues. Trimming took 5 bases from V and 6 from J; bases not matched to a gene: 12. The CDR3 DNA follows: TGTGCCAGCAGTAGACAGCCAGCGGGAGTAAGCAATGAGCAGTTCTTC. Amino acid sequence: CASSRQPAGVSNEQFF.

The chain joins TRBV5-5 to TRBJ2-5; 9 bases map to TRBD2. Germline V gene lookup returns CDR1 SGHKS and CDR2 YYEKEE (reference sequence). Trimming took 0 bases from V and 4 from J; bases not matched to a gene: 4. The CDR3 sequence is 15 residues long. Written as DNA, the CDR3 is TGTGCCAGCAGCTTGGCGGTGCGGGGGGGAGAGACCCAGTACTTC. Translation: CASSLAVRGGETQYF.

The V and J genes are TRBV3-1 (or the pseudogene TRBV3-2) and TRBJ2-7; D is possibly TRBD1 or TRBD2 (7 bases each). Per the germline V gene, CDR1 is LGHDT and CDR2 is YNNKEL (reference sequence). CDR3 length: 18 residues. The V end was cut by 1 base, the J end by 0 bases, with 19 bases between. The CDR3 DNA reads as TGTGCCAGCAGCCAAGGACCAGGGGGGGGCCCAAGCTCCTACGAGCAGTACTTC. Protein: CASSQGPGGGPSSYEQYF.

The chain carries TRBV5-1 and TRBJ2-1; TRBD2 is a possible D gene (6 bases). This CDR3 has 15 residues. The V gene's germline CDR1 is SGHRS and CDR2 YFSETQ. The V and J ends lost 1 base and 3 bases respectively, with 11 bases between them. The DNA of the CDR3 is TGCGCCAGCAGCTTGAGGGTCGGGGGCTACAATGAGCAGTTCTTC. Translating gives CASSLRVGGYNEQFF.

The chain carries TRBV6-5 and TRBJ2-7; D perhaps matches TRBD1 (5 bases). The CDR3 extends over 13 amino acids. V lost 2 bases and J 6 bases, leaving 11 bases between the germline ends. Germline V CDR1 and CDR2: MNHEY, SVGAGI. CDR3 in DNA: TGTGCCAGCAGTTACACCTCAGGGTCCGAGCAGTACGTC. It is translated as CASSYTSGSEQYV.

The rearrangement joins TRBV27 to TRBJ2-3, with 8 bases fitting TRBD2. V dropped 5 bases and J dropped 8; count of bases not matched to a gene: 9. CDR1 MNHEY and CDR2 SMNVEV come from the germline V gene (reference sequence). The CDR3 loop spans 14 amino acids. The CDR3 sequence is CASSPGLGRGTQYF. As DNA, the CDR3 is TGTGCCAGCAGTCCGGGACTAGGGAGAGGTACGCAGTATTTT.

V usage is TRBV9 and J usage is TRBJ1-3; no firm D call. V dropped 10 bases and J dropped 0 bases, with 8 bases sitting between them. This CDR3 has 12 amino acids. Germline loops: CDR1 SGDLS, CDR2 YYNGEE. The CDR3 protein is CASRGSGNTIYF. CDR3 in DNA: TGTGCCTCTCGGGGCTCTGGAAACACCATATATTTT.

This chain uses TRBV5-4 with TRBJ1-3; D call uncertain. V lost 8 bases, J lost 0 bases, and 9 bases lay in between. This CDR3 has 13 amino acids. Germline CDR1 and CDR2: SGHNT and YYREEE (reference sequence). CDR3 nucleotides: TGTGCCAGTGGGCTGATCTCTGGAAACACCATATATTTT. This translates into CASGLISGNTIYF.

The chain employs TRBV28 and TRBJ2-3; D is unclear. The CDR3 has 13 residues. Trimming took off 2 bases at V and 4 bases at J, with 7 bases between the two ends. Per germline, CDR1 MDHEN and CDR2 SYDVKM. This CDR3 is CASSLNGADTQYF. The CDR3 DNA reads TGTGCCAGCAGTTTAAATGGGGCAGATACGCAGTATTTT.

The CDR3 DNA sequence: TGTGCCAGCAGCCCCGGACGGGACACCTACGAGCAGTACTTC. Protein sequence: CASSPGRDTYEQYF. The genes are TRBV5-4 and TRBJ2-7; D may be TRBD1 (6 bases). V lost 4 bases and J lost 2, with 13 bases in between. The CDR3 runs to 14 residues. Germline CDR1 and CDR2: SGHNT and YYREEE (reference sequence).

The DNA of the CDR3 is TGTGCCAGCAGTATCCGGGACTACGAGCAGTACTTC. It encodes CASSIRDYEQYF. This sequence joins TRBV28 and TRBJ2-7, with D tentatively TRBD2 (5 bases). CDR3 size: 12 residues. Trimming took off 5 bases at V and 3 bases at J, with 8 bases between the two ends. Per germline, CDR1 MDHEN and CDR2 SYDVKM.

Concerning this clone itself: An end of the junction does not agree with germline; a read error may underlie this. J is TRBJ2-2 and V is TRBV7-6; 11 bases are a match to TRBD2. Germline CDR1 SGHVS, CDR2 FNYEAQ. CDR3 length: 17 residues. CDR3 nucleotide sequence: TGTGCCAGCAGCGTAGCGGGGGGGGGCGCGGCCACCGGGGAGCTGTTTTTT. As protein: CASSVAGGGAATGELFF.

CDR3 coding DNA: TGTGCCAGCAGTTCACCGGACAGGGGAGGACAAGAGACCCAGTACTTC. This codes for CASSSPDRGGQETQYF. The chain links TRBV6-6 to TRBJ2-5, with 9 bases fitting TRBD1. The V segment lost 4 bases and the J segment 2 bases; nucleotides outside the gene matches: 8. The germline gives CDR1 MNHNY, CDR2 SVGAGI (reference sequence). This CDR3 contains 16 residues.